Listed below are T cell receptor beta chains from one sample, sequenced in a study of T cell responses to AZD1222 COVID-19 vaccine. Some clones are missing from TCRdb's copy, which holds only in-frame ones; the method was immunoSEQ multiplex PCR. The table has approximately 170,000 clones, roughly 85% seen once. Sequenced material: peripheral blood, taken 28 days after the second AZD1222 dose. The receptor source for this set is an adult who received the AZD1222 COVID-19 vaccine. CDR3s include the opening cysteine and the closing phenylalanine or tryptophan. Fields, in order: CDR3 length, V gene, J gene, D gene, clone size, CDR3 DNA, CDR3 protein. D genes are given only for firm matches. Clone size is shown for a subset of rows, as once, few, many or a class of expanded clone.

13	TRBV4-2	TRBJ2-2	NA	once	TGTGCCAGCAGCCAAGACAGGGACGGGGAGCTGTTTTTT	CASSQDRDGELFF
15	TRBV7-6	TRBJ1-1	TRBD1	NA	TGTGCCAGCAGTTTAACCCGGGACAGTGAACTTGAAGCTTTCTTT	CASSLTRDSELEAFF
14	TRBV6-5	TRBJ2-2	NA	NA	TGTGCCAGCAGCCTCAGGGGGGCAACCGGGGAGCTGTTTTTT	CASSLRGATGELFF
14	TRBV6-2/TRBV6-3	TRBJ1-1	NA	few	TGTGCCAGCAGTTACCGGGGTTCGAGCACTGAAGCTTTCTTT	CASSYRGSSTEAFF
16	TRBV10-3	TRBJ1-2	NA	NA	TGTGCCATCAGTGATGAGACAGGAAAAAAGAACTATGGCTACACCTTC	CAISDETGKKNYGYTF
13	TRBV5-4	TRBJ2-1	NA	NA	TGTGCCAGCAGCTTATCAGGGAGCAATGAGCAGTTCTTC	CASSLSGSNEQFF
13	TRBV19	TRBJ1-1	NA	NA	TGTGCCAGTAAGCAGACCGGACCACCTGAAGCTTTCTTT	CASKQTGPPEAFF
14	TRBV29-1	TRBJ1-4	NA	NA	TGCAGCGCCTCGGACAGCGGCCCTAATGAAAAACTGTTTTTT	CSASDSGPNEKLFF
16	TRBV27	TRBJ2-2	TRBD2	NA	TGTGCCAGCAGTTTAATAGCGGGGGAGAACACCGGGGAGCTGTTTTTT	CASSLIAGENTGELFF
13	TRBV12-5	TRBJ2-7	NA	NA	TGTGCTAGTAGCGCGCCAGCCTCCTACGAGCAGTACTTC	CASSAPASYEQYF
12	TRBV30	TRBJ2-1	TRBD2	once	TGTGCCTGGAGCGGGGGGTGGCGTGAGCAGTTCTTC	CAWSGGWREQFF
17	TRBV4-2	TRBJ2-7	TRBD2	NA	TGTGCCAGCAGCCAAGTCTTGGGACTAGCGGGGGATTACGAGCAGTACTTC	CASSQVLGLAGDYEQYF
14	TRBV6-5	TRBJ1-1	TRBD1	once	TGTGCCAGCAGTAACCAGGGGGGGTACACTGAAGCTTTCTTT	CASSNQGGYTEAFF
15	TRBV4-1	TRBJ1-2	TRBD1	NA	TGCGCCAGCAGCCCAGACAGGGACGGGGCTAGGGGCTACACCTTC	CASSPDRDGARGYTF
15	TRBV19	TRBJ2-7	NA	NA	TGTGCCAGTAGTATAGGGACAGCTGGGCCCTACGAGCAGTACTTC	CASSIGTAGPYEQYF
15	TRBV7-8	TRBJ1-1	NA	NA	TGTGCCAGCAGCTTTTGGGGGGCCGGGGACACTGAAGCTTTCTTT	CASSFWGAGDTEAFF
13	TRBV12-3/TRBV12-4	TRBJ2-1	NA	NA	TGTGGCGAGGGGGGGACCGGCCGGTTTGAGCAGTTCTTC	CGEGGTGRFEQFF
17	TRBV7-9	TRBJ1-4	NA	NA	TGTGCCAGCAGCTTAGCCCGACCAGCCGTAGCCCCTGAAAAACTGTTTTTT	CASSLARPAVAPEKLFF
16	TRBV29-1	TRBJ1-1	TRBD1	NA	TGCAGCGTTGAGGACGGACAGGAGTCTATGAACACTGAAGCTTTCTTT	CSVEDGQESMNTEAFF
16	TRBV4-2	TRBJ2-2	NA	NA	TGTGCCAGCAGCCTGCGGAGGAGCGCGAACACCGGGGAGCTGTTTTTT	CASSLRRSANTGELFF
12	TRBV3-1/TRBV3-2	TRBJ2-7	NA	NA	TGTGCCAGCACCGGGGGTACCTACGAGCAGTACTTC	CASTGGTYEQYF
15	TRBV6-5	TRBJ2-3	NA	NA	TGTGCCAGCAGTTACTCGTCGACGACTACAGATACGCAGTATTTT	CASSYSSTTTDTQYF
15	TRBV7-4	TRBJ1-5	NA	NA	TGTGCCAGCAGCAGGATCCGAGGGGGAGGTCAGCCCCAGCATTTT	CASSRIRGGGQPQHF
13	TRBV19	TRBJ1-4	NA	few	TGTGCCAGTACCTCTGGGACTAATGAAAAACTGTTTTTT	CASTSGTNEKLFF
14	TRBV18	TRBJ1-5	NA	NA	TGTGCCAGCTCACCACCCGCAGGGACACAGCCCCAGCATTTT	CASSPPAGTQPQHF
13	TRBV7-9	TRBJ1-1	NA	NA	TGTGCCACCCGGTCGCATTTGGGGACTGAAGCTTTCTTT	CATRSHLGTEAFF
14	TRBV27	TRBJ2-7	TRBD1	NA	TGTGCCAGCAGCAAGCACGGGGACAGTTACGAGCAGTACTTC	CASSKHGDSYEQYF
16	TRBV7-4	TRBJ2-1	NA	NA	TGTGCCAGCAGCTTAGAGGCGGGGTATCCCTCCAATGAGCAGTTCTTC	CASSLEAGYPSNEQFF
12	TRBV5-1	TRBJ1-2	NA	NA	TGCGCCAGCAGCTTGGAGGGACGTGGCTACACCTTC	CASSLEGRGYTF
16	TRBV4-2	TRBJ2-1	NA	NA	TGTGCCAGCAGCCAAGAGGCCAATGTGGTTATCAATGAGCAGTTCTTC	CASSQEANVVINEQFF
14	TRBV10-1	TRBJ2-1	NA	NA	TGCGCCAGCAGCGGCGGGGGCCCCCACAATGAGCAGTTCTTC	CASSGGGPHNEQFF
12	TRBV28	TRBJ2-7	NA	NA	TGTGCCAGCAGTTTAGCGGGGTACGAGCAGTACTTC	CASSLAGYEQYF
16	TRBV5-4	TRBJ2-4	NA	NA	TGTGCCAGCAGCTTGGGGACCCAGGGGGGGCAAAACATTCAGTACTTC	CASSLGTQGGQNIQYF
17	TRBV19	TRBJ2-7	NA	NA	TGTGCCAGTAGTATTAGGGGCACCACAGGGTCCGCCTACGAGCAGTACTTC	CASSIRGTTGSAYEQYF
20	TRBV5-1	TRBJ2-6	TRBD2	NA	TGCGCCAGCAGCTCACAACCGTTAGCGGGGGGAAGCTCTGGGGCCAACGTCCTGACTTTC	CASSSQPLAGGSSGANVLTF
14	TRBV7-9	TRBJ1-2	NA	NA	TGTGCCAGCAGCTTAACCGGGGGCGGTAGTGGCTACACCTTC	CASSLTGGGSGYTF
16	TRBV11-2	TRBJ1-5	NA	few	TGTGCCAGCAGCTCGATAACGGGGAATAGCAATCAGCCCCAGCATTTT	CASSSITGNSNQPQHF